This T cell receptor beta chain was obtained from a study of blood T cell repertoires in COVID-19. The assay was immunoSEQ multiplex PCR, and TCRdb's table has in-frame clones only and misses some. The table lists about 100,000 clones, 65% to 90% of them singletons. CDR1 ENHRY and CDR2 SYGVKD come from the germline V gene. CDR3 size: 14 residues. V shed 10 bases, J shed 5 bases, and the junction held 8 bases outside the gene matches. The participants were between 18 and 89 years old and came from fewer than 25 US areas. Recovery among Cohort 3 donors was established by two negative PCRs, clearance, or symptom resolution.

Sequenced material: PBMCs or T cells enriched from blood (not recorded which). This sequence joins TRBV10-3 and TRBJ2-3, with TRBD1 matching 11 bases. This receptor was taken from a woman aged 45-65 years who had recovered from COVID-19. CDR3 in DNA: TGTGCCACCAGAGGGACAGGGGGAGGAGATACGCAGTATTTT. This sequence encodes CATRGTGGGDTQYF.